This T cell receptor beta chain was profiled in a study of shared T cell receptors in the human thymus. This clone was seen a handful of times. Clones were sequenced by immunoSEQ multiplex PCR, and TCRdb holds only the in-frame ones, with some missing. The sample lists hundreds of thousands of clones; roughly 86% were seen once. Germline CDR1 and CDR2: MGHRA and YSYEKL. Trimming shortened V by 6 bases and J by 6 bases, and 14 bases separated the two germline ends. CDR3 length: 14 residues. This same sample was also part of a study on human thymus T cells. According to that study: The donor group consisted of healthy Finnish infants who were having corrective surgery for congenital heart defects. The source of the thymus tissue was resections taken during corrective heart surgery. V and J gene usage appeared biased in thymic and blood repertoires.

Source material: thymocytes. V and J are TRBV4-1 and TRBJ2-2; D call uncertain. The receptor was isolated from a boy younger than two with a congenital heart defect. The CDR3 loop reads CASSKNLSAGELFF. In nucleotides, the CDR3 is TGCGCCAGCAGTAAAAATCTATCGGCCGGGGAGCTGTTTTTT.